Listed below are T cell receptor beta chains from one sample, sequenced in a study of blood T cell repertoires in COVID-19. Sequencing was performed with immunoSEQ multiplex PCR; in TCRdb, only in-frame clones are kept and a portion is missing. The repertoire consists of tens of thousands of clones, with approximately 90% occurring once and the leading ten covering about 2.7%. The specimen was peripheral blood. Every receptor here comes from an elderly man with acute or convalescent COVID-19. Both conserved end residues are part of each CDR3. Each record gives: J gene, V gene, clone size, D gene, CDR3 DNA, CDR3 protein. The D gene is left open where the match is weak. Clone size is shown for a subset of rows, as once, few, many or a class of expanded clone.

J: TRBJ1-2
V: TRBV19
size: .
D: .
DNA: TGTGCCAGTAGTAGGGAGGTCCCGTTCTATGGCTACACCTTC
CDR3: CASSREVPFYGYTF

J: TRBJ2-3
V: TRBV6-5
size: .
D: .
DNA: TGTGCCAGCAGTTACTCGAACAGGCGTGCTGGGACGCAGTATTTT
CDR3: CASSYSNRRAGTQYF

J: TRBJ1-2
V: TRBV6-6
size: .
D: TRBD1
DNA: TGTGCCAGCAGCCCGACAGGGAACTATGGCTACACCTTC
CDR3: CASSPTGNYGYTF

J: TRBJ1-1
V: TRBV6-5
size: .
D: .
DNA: .
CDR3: CASSSSGGHTEAFF

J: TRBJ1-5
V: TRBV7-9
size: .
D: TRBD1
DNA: TGTGCCAGCAGCCGAGGGACAGGGGATCAGCCCCAGCATTTT
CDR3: CASSRGTGDQPQHF

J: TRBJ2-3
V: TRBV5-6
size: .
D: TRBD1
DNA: TGTGCCAGCAGATCTGGGACAGGGGGTTCCACAGATACGCAGTATTTT
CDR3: CASRSGTGGSTDTQYF

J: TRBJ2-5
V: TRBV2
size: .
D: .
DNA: TGTGCCAGCGGCCGGCAGGGGGGCGGTCAAGAGACCCAGTACTTC
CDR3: CASGRQGGGQETQYF

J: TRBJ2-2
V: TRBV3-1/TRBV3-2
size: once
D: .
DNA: TGTGCCAGCAGAGTGGGGCTTCCTTCACGCGGGGAGCTGTTTTTT
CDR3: CASRVGLPSRGELFF

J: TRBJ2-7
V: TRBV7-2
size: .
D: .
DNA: TGTGCCAGCAGCTTAAACGGGGGGCAATACGAGCAGTACTTC
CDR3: CASSLNGGQYEQYF

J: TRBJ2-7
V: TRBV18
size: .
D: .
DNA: TGTGCCAGCTCACCAGGTAAAGGGGGGGACGAGCAGTACTTC
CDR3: CASSPGKGGDEQYF

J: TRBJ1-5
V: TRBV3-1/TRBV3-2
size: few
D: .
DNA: TGTGCCAGCAGCCAAGCCGGGGGTGGCAATCAGCCCCAGCATTTT
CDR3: CASSQAGGGNQPQHF

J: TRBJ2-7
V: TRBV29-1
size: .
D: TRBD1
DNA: TGCAGCGTTGAGGGAGCAGGGGGCTCCTACGAGCAGTACTTC
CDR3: CSVEGAGGSYEQYF

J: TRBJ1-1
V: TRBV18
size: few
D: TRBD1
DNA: TGTGCCAGCTCACCCTCAAGACAGGGTGAAGCTTTCTTT
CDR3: CASSPSRQGEAFF

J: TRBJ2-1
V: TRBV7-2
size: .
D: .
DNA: TGTGCCAGCAGCTTAGATTTGGGAGGTGAGCAGTTCTTC
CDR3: CASSLDLGGEQFF

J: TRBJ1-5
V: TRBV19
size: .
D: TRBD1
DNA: TGTGCCAGTAGTATTTGGGCAGGGGGCGATCGAGGTCAGCCCCAGCATTTT
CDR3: CASSIWAGGDRGQPQHF